One and the same sample provided the 10 T cell receptor beta chains below, sequenced in a study of T-cell memory formation after mild COVID-19. Via MiXCR, TCRdb re-called the 5' RACE reads, giving one row per CDR3 protein. The sample records hundreds of thousands of distinct CDR3 sequences, roughly 15% being singletons. The sequencing input was PBMCs or a T cell subset sorted from them (not recorded which). The receptors derive from a man aged 18 to 30 who had mild COVID-19 (a few samples of this study predate the infection). Cell type and time point are not known.

This clonotype was seen more than once but under ten times. The J gene is TRBJ2-3, the V gene TRBV12-3 or TRBV12-4; D perhaps matches TRBD2 (6 bases). The CDR3 is 12 residues long. The ends were cut back, 7 bases at V and 4 bases at J, with 9 bases in the middle. The CDR3 coding sequence is TGTGCCAGCATCTCTAGCGCAGATACGCAGTATTTT. Translation: CASISSADTQYF.

This clonotype has just a few counts. This chain uses TRBV6-2 or TRBV6-3 with TRBJ2-1; 9 nucleotides match TRBD2. Germline values: CDR1 MNHEY, CDR2 SVGEGT. The CDR3 loop spans 14 amino acids. The CDR3 nucleotides read TGTGCAACCTGGGCTAGCGGGGTATACAATGAGCAGTTCTTC. This translates into CATWASGVYNEQFF.

This clonotype was observed a handful of times. The V and J genes are TRBV28 and TRBJ2-2, with TRBD1 matching over 9 bases. After removal of 8 bases from V and 5 bases from J, the junction contained 9 bases not matched to a gene. Germline V gene sequence: CDR1 MDHEN, CDR2 SYDVKM. The CDR3 is 15 residues long. CDR3 DNA sequence: TGTGCCAGCGATACAGGGGGCGCTGGGACCGGGGAGCTGTTTTTT. Residues: CASDTGGAGTGELFF.

This clonotype has just a few counts. The V gene is TRBV7-8, the J gene TRBJ1-6, with 12 bases fitting TRBD1. Germline V gene data show CDR1 as SGHVS and CDR2 as FQNEAQ. V trimming: 5 bases; J trimming: 0 bases; junction bases outside the gene matches: 8. The CDR3 totals 19 residues. The DNA for the CDR3 is TGTGCCAGCAGCCTGGGGACAGGGGGCCAGAGCTCCTATAATTCACCCCTCCACTTT. Encoded protein: CASSLGTGGQSSYNSPLHF.

The V and J genes are TRBV5-1 and TRBJ2-3; 7 bases are shared with TRBD2. The CDR3 totals 15 residues. Trimming removed 2 bases from V and 2 bases from J; junction bases left unmatched: 5. The germline gives CDR1 SGHRS, CDR2 YFSETQ. CDR3 in DNA: TGCGCCAGCAGCTTCCTTAGCGGGTACACAGATACGCAGTATTTT. This sequence encodes CASSFLSGYTDTQYF.

In this sample, this clonotype turned up a few times. The chain uses TRBV6-5 and TRBJ2-5; TRBD1 is a possible D gene (5 bases). In germline, CDR1 is MNHEY, CDR2 SVGAGI. The length of the CDR3 is 16 residues. Trimming left V 3 bases short and J 4 bases short, with 18 bases between. The CDR3, as DNA: TGTGCCAGCAGTTATAGTTATGCAGGGAAGGGAGAGACCCAGTACTTC. As protein: CASSYSYAGKGETQYF.

The chain joins TRBV7-2 to TRBJ1-2, with D possibly matching TRBD1 (5 bases). The length of the CDR3 is 14 residues. Germline lookup yields CDR1 SGHTA and CDR2 FQGNSA. With 4 bases removed from V and 4 bases from J, the gap between germline ends came to 13 bases. Here the CDR3 reads CASSSFQGGYGYTF. The CDR3 DNA sequence: TGTGCCAGCAGCTCATTCCAGGGCGGCTATGGCTACACCTTC.

This clonotype appeared a few times. CDR3 residues: CASSFRAGSGQPQHF. The DNA for the CDR3 is TGTGCCAGCAGTTTCCGAGCGGGTTCCGGGCAGCCCCAGCATTTT. This chain connects TRBV12-3 or TRBV12-4 to TRBJ1-5; D gene ambiguous. Trimming removed 3 bases at V and 7 bases at J, with 16 bases between. The CDR3 extends over 15 amino acids.

This clonotype was seen more than once but under ten times. The chain has TRBV20-1 and TRBJ2-5; 12 bases are a match to TRBD2. Germline assignment: CDR1 DFQATT and CDR2 SNEGSKA (reference sequence). CDR3 length: 15 residues. V dropped 1 base and J dropped 5; count of bases not matched to a gene: 5. DNA for the CDR3: TGCAGTGCTAGAGTGCCCGGACTAGCGGGGGAGACCCAGTACTTC. Translating gives CSARVPGLAGETQYF.

In this sample, this clonotype turned up many times. CDR3 coding DNA: TGCAGTGCTCCTCCGGGACAGGGGGTCGGCTACACCTTC. Its protein is CSAPPGQGVGYTF. V usage is TRBV20-1 and J usage is TRBJ1-2; 11 bases line up with TRBD1. Looked up from germline, CDR1 is DFQATT and CDR2 is SNEGSKA (reference sequence). The ends lost 5 bases at V and 8 bases at J; junction bases unmatched: 7. The CDR3 consists of 13 residues.